Listed here are 29 T cell receptor beta chains from one sample, sequenced in a study of T cell responses to AZD1222 COVID-19 vaccine. Profiling relied on immunoSEQ multiplex PCR, and the TCRdb table lists in-frame clones only, not all of them. The sample gives over 100,000 clones, around nine tenths of which show up once; around 3.5% is in the top ten. Here the sequenced sample was peripheral blood, taken on day 0 of AZD1222 vaccination. Receptors originate from an adult in good health.

V usage is TRBV6-5 and J usage is TRBJ1-4; a weak D match, TRBD1 (5 bases). Germline CDR1 is MNHEY and CDR2 is SVGAGI. This CDR3 spans 12 amino acids. The V gene lost 9 bases and the J gene lost 8 bases, with 13 bases spanning the gap. Here the CDR3 DNA reads TGTGCCAGTCGGACACGCGGGGAAAAACTGTTTTTT. Amino acid sequence: CASRTRGEKLFF.

The rearrangement links TRBV27 to TRBJ1-6; D ambiguous. The CDR3 spans 13 residues. Deletions cut 4 bases from V and 10 bases from J, with 11 bases between. Per germline, CDR1 MNHEY and CDR2 SMNVEV (reference sequence). The CDR3 is CASSSIGVSPLHF. The CDR3 DNA reads TGTGCCAGCAGTTCCATCGGTGTGTCACCCCTCCACTTT.

The chain recombines TRBV9 with TRBJ2-7; 8 positions match TRBD1. The ends lost 2 bases at V and 7 bases at J; junction bases unmatched: 11. The CDR3 length is 15 residues. Germline values: CDR1 SGDLS, CDR2 YYNGEE. The CDR3 coding sequence is TGTGCCAGCAGCGTTTCCGGGACAGGCTTGGAAGAGCAGTACTTC. It is translated as CASSVSGTGLEEQYF.

CDR3 in amino acids: CASSLQGLSYEQYF. The CDR3 DNA sequence: TGTGCCAGCAGTTTACAGGGGCTCTCCTACGAGCAGTACTTC. The gene calls are TRBV5-4 and TRBJ2-7; 7 nucleotides line up with TRBD1. CDR3 length: 14 amino acids. J lost 0 bases, V lost 5 bases, and 5 bases had no gene match. In germline, CDR1 is SGHNT, CDR2 YYREEE (reference sequence).

The rearrangement links TRBV13 to TRBJ2-1; 10 bases map to TRBD2. CDR1 is PRHDT and CDR2 is FYEKMQ in the germline V gene (reference sequence). The CDR3 runs 16 residues. After removal of 5 bases from V and 3 bases from J, the junction contained 7 bases not matched to a gene. The CDR3 region has the DNA TGTGCCAGCAGCGAGGAGCGGGGGGGCCTCTACAATGAGCAGTTCTTC. As protein: CASSEERGGLYNEQFF.

This sequence joins TRBV5-1 and TRBJ2-5; 7 positions agree with TRBD1. The CDR3 contains 16 residues. CDR1 is SGHRS and CDR2 is YFSETQ in the germline V gene. J gave up 2 bases and V 3 bases, and 10 bases lay outside the gene matches. DNA for the CDR3: TGCGCCAGCAGCTCCTTATCGGACAGGTCTCAAGAGACCCAGTACTTC. Its protein is CASSSLSDRSQETQYF.

The chain is built from TRBV29-1 and TRBJ1-2; possible D gene TRBD1, 6 bases. Trimming shortened V by 6 bases and J by 4 bases, and 15 bases separated the two germline ends. CDR3 size: 13 residues. CDR1 is SQVTM, CDR2 ANQGSEA, per germline. The CDR3 sequence: CSVMTGASYGYTF. Written as DNA, the CDR3 is TGCAGCGTGATGACAGGAGCATCCTATGGCTACACCTTC.

The genes are TRBV5-5 and TRBJ2-2; perhaps TRBD1 as D (6 bases). CDR1 and CDR2 (germline): SGHKS, YYEKEE (reference sequence). The CDR3 extends over 17 amino acids. V lost 4 bases to trimming and J lost 4 bases, with 20 bases between them. The CDR3 nucleotides read TGTGCCAGCAGCCTGGCCGGTTGGGGGCAGGGCACCGGGGAGCTGTTTTTT. Residues: CASSLAGWGQGTGELFF.

This clone was seen once. The rearrangement links TRBV18 to TRBJ2-7; no firm D call. Trimming shortened V by 4 bases and J by 2 bases, and 9 bases separated the two germline ends. The length of the CDR3 is 13 residues. CDR1 is KGHSH and CDR2 is LQKENI in the germline V gene. For the CDR3, the DNA is TGTGCCAGCTCACGTGGTCAGGCCTACGAGCAGTACTTC. Protein product: CASSRGQAYEQYF.

This rearrangement joins TRBV7-8 to TRBJ1-2; D remains unclear. The CDR3 runs 15 residues. V was cut by 0 bases and J by 4 bases, with 12 bases left in between. Germline CDR1 SGHVS, CDR2 FQNEAQ. The CDR3 DNA follows: TGTGCCAGCAGCTTAGCGGGCAGCAGTTCCTATGGCTACACCTTC. Its translation is CASSLAGSSSYGYTF.

The chain carries TRBV5-1 and TRBJ2-5; TRBD2 matches at 10 bases. CDR3 length: 19 amino acids. The ends lost 0 bases at V and 0 bases at J; junction bases unmatched: 11. Per the germline V gene, CDR1 is SGHRS and CDR2 is YFSETQ. The CDR3 loop reads CASSLGILAGANNQETQYF. For the CDR3, the DNA is TGCGCCAGCAGCTTGGGCATCCTAGCGGGGGCCAACAACCAAGAGACCCAGTACTTC.

The chain carries TRBV14 and TRBJ1-1; D call uncertain. The CDR3 covers 13 residues. Germline-derived CDR1 and CDR2 are SGHDN and FVKESK. V gave up 2 bases and J gave up 0 bases, with 4 bases separating them. CDR3 nucleotide sequence: TGTGCCAGCAGCCAAAAGGTGAACACTGAAGCTTTCTTT. Translated, it gives CASSQKVNTEAFF.

This chain links TRBV5-4 with TRBJ2-1; D remains unclear. The CDR3 sequence is 11 residues long. The ends were cut back, 0 bases at V and 8 bases at J, with 3 bases in the middle. CDR1 is SGHNT and CDR2 is YYREEE in the germline V gene (reference sequence). CDR3 bases: TGTGCCAGCAGCTTGGCCTATGAGCAGTTCTTC. Its translation is CASSLAYEQFF.

The rearrangement links TRBV29-1 to TRBJ1-1; 9 positions agree with TRBD1. The CDR3 totals 13 residues. J was trimmed by 1 base and V by 7 bases; bases with no gene match: 4. CDR1 and CDR2 from the germline V gene are SQVTM and ANQGSEA. Here the CDR3 DNA reads TGCAGCGACGGACAGGGGTGGAACACTGAAGCTTTCTTT. Amino acid sequence: CSDGQGWNTEAFF.

This chain links TRBV29-1 with TRBJ2-3; the match to TRBD2 covers 9 bases. Germline V gene sequence: CDR1 SQVTM, CDR2 ANQGSEA. This CDR3 has 13 residues. V dropped 7 bases and J dropped 9; count of bases not matched to a gene: 11. The CDR3: CSGVAGVRGTQYF. Written as DNA, the CDR3 is TGCAGCGGGGTAGCGGGGGTTAGAGGGACGCAGTATTTT.

The chain recombines TRBV3-1 (or the pseudogene TRBV3-2) with TRBJ1-2; D not resolved. V lost 0 bases and J lost 3, with 11 bases in between. There are 15 residues in the CDR3. CDR1 and CDR2 from the germline V gene are LGHDT and YNNKEL (reference sequence). This chain's CDR3 is CASSQDLAHYYGYTF. The DNA of the CDR3 is TGTGCCAGCAGCCAAGATCTGGCACACTACTATGGCTACACCTTC.

As to this clone: Other DNA sequences in this specimen translate into the identical CDR3. The chain combines TRBV6-5 with TRBJ1-2; D unclear. V dropped 6 bases and J dropped 4 bases, with 6 bases sitting between them. The CDR3 consists of 11 residues. CDR1 and CDR2 from the germline V gene are MNHEY and SVGAGI. CDR3: CASRVGYGYTF. DNA for the CDR3: TGTGCCAGCAGAGTAGGCTATGGCTACACCTTC.

V gene TRBV27 combines with J gene TRBJ2-1, with 7 bases aligning to TRBD1. Unmatched junction bases numbered 2, after V lost 6 bases and J lost 6 bases. The CDR3 spans 12 residues. Looked up from germline, CDR1 is MNHEY and CDR2 is SMNVEV (reference sequence). The CDR3: CASSDRVNEQFF. The CDR3 DNA sequence: TGTGCCAGCAGCGACAGGGTCAATGAGCAGTTCTTC.

This sequence joins TRBV27 and TRBJ1-6; D is ambiguous. Germline assignment: CDR1 MNHEY and CDR2 SMNVEV (reference sequence). CDR3 size: 14 residues. V lost 2 bases to trimming and J lost 6 bases, with 8 bases between them. The DNA of the CDR3 is TGTGCCAGCAGTTTACAGCCTTTTAATTCACCCCTCCACTTT. It yields the protein CASSLQPFNSPLHF.

This chain joins TRBV19 and TRBJ1-1, with 10 bases matching TRBD1. V was clipped by 4 bases and J by 5 bases; unmatched bases: 7. The germline CDR1 and CDR2 sequences are LNHDA and SQIVND (reference sequence). There are 15 residues in the CDR3. CDR3 in DNA: TGTGCCAGTAGTACGCCGACAGGGGGCTGGACTGAAGCTTTCTTT. Protein: CASSTPTGGWTEAFF.

The gene calls are TRBV6-5 and TRBJ2-2, with 9 bases fitting TRBD1. Germline CDR1 and CDR2: MNHEY and SVGAGI. The CDR3 length is 14 residues. The J segment lost 2 bases and the V segment lost 10 bases, leaving 5 bases of the junction unmatched. CDR3 protein: CATYRGPNTGELFF. For the CDR3, the DNA is TGTGCCACGTACAGGGGGCCCAACACCGGGGAGCTGTTTTTT.

The chain combines TRBV7-6 with TRBJ1-3; D may be TRBD1 (5 bases). There are 13 residues in the CDR3. CDR1 is SGHVS, CDR2 FNYEAQ, per germline. Trimming stripped 5 bases from V and 4 bases from J, with 9 bases between. In DNA form, the CDR3 reads TGTGCCAGCAGCCACAGACAGGGAAACACCATATATTTT. The encoded protein is CASSHRQGNTIYF.

This clone has only one observation. The CDR3 sequence: CASSEGKGFSGYTF. CDR3 nucleotides: TGTGCCAGCAGTGAAGGGAAAGGGTTTAGCGGCTACACCTTC. This chain links TRBV2 with TRBJ1-2, with no clear D. Germline V lookup: CDR1 SNHLY, CDR2 FYNNEI. CDR3 length: 14 residues. V lost 1 base and J 8 bases, leaving 14 bases between the germline ends. The variable domain in full, with the rest retrieved from reference TRBV2 and TRBJ1-2, is EPEVTQTPSHQVTQMGQEVILRCVPISNHLYFYWYRQILGQKVEFLVSFYNNEISEKSEIFDDQFSVERPDGSNFTLKIRSTKLEDSAMYFCASSEGKGFSGYTFGSGTRLTVV.

CDR3 in amino acids: CASGLGDRGWYGYTF. DNA of the CDR3: TGTGCTAGTGGTTTGGGGGACAGGGGGTGGTATGGCTACACCTTC. The V and J genes are TRBV12-5 and TRBJ1-2, with TRBD1 identical over 11 bases. The V gene end was trimmed by 1 base and the J gene end by 5 bases; junction bases not matched to a gene: 3. The CDR3 totals 15 residues. Looked up from germline, CDR1 is LGHNT and CDR2 is FRNRAP. The full variable domain, its missing parts supplied by reference TRBV12-5 and TRBJ1-2, is DARVTQTPRHKVTEMGQEVTMRCQPILGHNTVFWYRQTMMQGLELLAYFRNRAPLDDSGMPKDRFSAEMPDATLATLKIQPSEPRDSAVYFCASGLGDRGWYGYTFGSGTRLTVV.

The V and J genes are TRBV9 and TRBJ2-5; TRBD2 matches at 8 bases. Germline V lookup: CDR1 SGDLS, CDR2 YYNGEE. V shed 4 bases, J shed 4 bases, and the junction held 9 bases outside the gene matches. CDR3 size: 15 residues. The CDR3 is CASSPLTSEGETQYF. Written as DNA, the CDR3 is TGTGCCAGCAGCCCTTTGACTAGCGAGGGAGAGACCCAGTACTTC.

The J gene is TRBJ2-1, the V gene TRBV7-8, with no clear D. The CDR3 totals 16 residues. V was trimmed by 5 bases and J by 0 bases, leaving 14 bases between them. Germline lookup yields CDR1 SGHVS and CDR2 FQNEAQ. The CDR3 DNA reads TGTGCCAGCAGCCATGGGGTGTTAAGCTCCTACAATGAGCAGTTCTTC. Its protein is CASSHGVLSSYNEQFF.

CDR3 sequence reads: CASSAGLDSNEQFF. Written as DNA, the CDR3 is TGCGCCAGCAGCGCGGGACTGGACTCCAATGAGCAGTTCTTC. This chain uses TRBV5-1 with TRBJ2-1; the D gene is possibly TRBD2 (6 bases). Per germline, CDR1 SGHRS and CDR2 YFSETQ. Trimming left V 4 bases short and J 6 bases short, with 14 bases between. There are 14 residues in the CDR3.

The V call is TRBV7-9, the J call TRBJ1-1; TRBD1 matches at 7 bases. Looked up from germline, CDR1 is SEHNR and CDR2 is FQNEAQ (reference sequence). The CDR3 runs to 15 residues. J lost 0 bases, V lost 4 bases, and 5 bases had no gene match. The CDR3 region has the DNA TGTGCCAGCAGCTCCCAGGGGGGGGTGAACACTGAAGCTTTCTTT. Protein sequence: CASSSQGGVNTEAFF.

This chain links TRBV3-1 (or the pseudogene TRBV3-2) with TRBJ1-2; D is perhaps TRBD1 (5 bases). The CDR3 covers 17 residues. The germline gives CDR1 LGHDT, CDR2 YNNKEL (reference sequence). V lost 1 base, J lost 4 bases, and 19 bases lay in between. The CDR3 here is CASSQGPDEGSIYGYTF. The CDR3 coding sequence is TGTGCCAGCAGCCAAGGTCCGGATGAGGGGTCGATCTATGGCTACACCTTC.